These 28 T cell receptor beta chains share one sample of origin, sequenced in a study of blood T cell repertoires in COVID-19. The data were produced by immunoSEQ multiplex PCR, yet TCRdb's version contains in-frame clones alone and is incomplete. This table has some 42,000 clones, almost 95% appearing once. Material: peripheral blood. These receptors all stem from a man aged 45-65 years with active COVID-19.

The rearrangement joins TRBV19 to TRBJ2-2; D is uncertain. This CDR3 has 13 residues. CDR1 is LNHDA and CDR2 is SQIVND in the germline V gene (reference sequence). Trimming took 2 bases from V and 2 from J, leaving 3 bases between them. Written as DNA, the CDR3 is TGTGCCAGTAGTATAACAAACACCGGGGAGCTGTTTTTT. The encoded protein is CASSITNTGELFF.

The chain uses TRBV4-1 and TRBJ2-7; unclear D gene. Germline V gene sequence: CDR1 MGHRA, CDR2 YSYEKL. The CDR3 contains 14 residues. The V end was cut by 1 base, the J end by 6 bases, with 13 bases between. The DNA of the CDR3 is TGCGCCAGCAGCCAAGTAACCAACCCGGGCGAGCAGTACTTC. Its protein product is CASSQVTNPGEQYF.

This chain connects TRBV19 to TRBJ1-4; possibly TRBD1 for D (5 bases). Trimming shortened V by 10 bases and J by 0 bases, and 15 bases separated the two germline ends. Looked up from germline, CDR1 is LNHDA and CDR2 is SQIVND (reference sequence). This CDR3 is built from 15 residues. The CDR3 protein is CATLESQATNEKLFF. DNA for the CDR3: TGTGCCACCCTCGAATCACAGGCAACTAATGAAAAACTGTTTTTT.

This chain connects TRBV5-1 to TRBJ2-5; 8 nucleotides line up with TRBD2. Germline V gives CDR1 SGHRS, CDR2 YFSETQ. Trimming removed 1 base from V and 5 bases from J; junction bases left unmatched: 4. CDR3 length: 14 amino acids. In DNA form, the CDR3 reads TGCGCCAGCAGCTTGAGCGGGAGTAGTGAGACCCAGTACTTC. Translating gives CASSLSGSSETQYF.

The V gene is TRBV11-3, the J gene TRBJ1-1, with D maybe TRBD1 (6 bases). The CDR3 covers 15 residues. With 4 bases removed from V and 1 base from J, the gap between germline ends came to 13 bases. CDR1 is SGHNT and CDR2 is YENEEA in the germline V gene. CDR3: CASSSSGGGNTEAFF. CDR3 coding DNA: TGTGCCAGCAGCTCCTCGGGAGGGGGGAACACTGAAGCTTTCTTT.

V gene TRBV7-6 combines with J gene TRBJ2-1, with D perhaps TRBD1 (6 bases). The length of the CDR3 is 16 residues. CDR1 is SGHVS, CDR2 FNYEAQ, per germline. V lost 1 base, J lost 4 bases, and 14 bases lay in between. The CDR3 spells CASSLDAADSYNEQFF. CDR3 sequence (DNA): TGTGCCAGCAGCTTAGACGCGGCGGACAGTTACAATGAGCAGTTCTTC.

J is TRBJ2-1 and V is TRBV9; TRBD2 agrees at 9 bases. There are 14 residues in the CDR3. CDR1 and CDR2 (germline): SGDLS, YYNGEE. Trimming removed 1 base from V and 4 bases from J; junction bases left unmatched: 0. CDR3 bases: TGTGCCAGCAGCGTAAGCGGGAGGTACAATGAGCAGTTCTTC. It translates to CASSVSGRYNEQFF.

DNA for the CDR3: TGCGCCAGCAGCGGGACAGGGGCCTTGAACACCGGGGAGCTGTTTTTT. Translated: CASSGTGALNTGELFF. The J gene is TRBJ2-2, the V gene TRBV5-1, with 10 bases lining up with TRBD1. Trimming cost V 4 bases and J 1 base; bases outside gene matches: 4. The germline gives CDR1 SGHRS, CDR2 YFSETQ. The CDR3 loop spans 16 amino acids.

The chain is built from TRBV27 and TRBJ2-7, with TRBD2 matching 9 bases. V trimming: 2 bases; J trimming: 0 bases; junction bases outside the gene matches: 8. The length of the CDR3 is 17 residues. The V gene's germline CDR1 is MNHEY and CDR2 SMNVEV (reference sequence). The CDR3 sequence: CASSLSWAGGGSYEQYF. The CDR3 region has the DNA TGTGCCAGCAGTTTAAGCTGGGCGGGAGGGGGCTCCTACGAGCAGTACTTC.

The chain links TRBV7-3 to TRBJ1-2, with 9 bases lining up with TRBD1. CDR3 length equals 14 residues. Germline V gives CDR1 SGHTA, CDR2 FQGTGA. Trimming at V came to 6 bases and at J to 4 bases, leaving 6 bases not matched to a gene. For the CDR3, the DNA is TGTGCCAGCAGTCAGACAGGGGGGTCCTATGGCTACACCTTC. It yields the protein CASSQTGGSYGYTF.

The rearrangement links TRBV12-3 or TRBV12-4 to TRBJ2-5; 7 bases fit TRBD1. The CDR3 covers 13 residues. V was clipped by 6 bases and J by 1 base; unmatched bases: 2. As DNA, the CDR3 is TGTGCCAGCAGCCGGGACAGCCAAGAGACCCAGTACTTC. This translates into CASSRDSQETQYF.

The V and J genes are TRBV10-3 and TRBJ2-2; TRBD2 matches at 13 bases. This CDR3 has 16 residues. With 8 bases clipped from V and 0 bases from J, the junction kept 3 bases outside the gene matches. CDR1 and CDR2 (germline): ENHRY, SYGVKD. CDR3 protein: CAIRGLAGTNTGELFF. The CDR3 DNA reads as TGTGCCATCCGGGGACTAGCGGGGACGAACACCGGGGAGCTGTTTTTT.

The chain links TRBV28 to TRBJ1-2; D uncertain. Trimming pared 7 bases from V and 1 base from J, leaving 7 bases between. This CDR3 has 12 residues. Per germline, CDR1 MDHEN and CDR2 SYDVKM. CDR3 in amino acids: CASISLNYGYTF. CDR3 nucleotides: TGTGCCAGCATTTCCCTTAACTATGGCTACACCTTC.

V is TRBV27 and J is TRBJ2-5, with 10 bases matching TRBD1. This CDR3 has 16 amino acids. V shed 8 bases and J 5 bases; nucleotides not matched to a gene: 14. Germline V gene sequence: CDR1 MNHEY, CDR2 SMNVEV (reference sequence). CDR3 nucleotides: TGTGCCAGCTCAAGAGGGGACAGGGGAGGTGCGGAGACCCAGTACTTC. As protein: CASSRGDRGGAETQYF.

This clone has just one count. The CDR3 DNA follows: TGTGCCAGCAGTTCCGGACTAGCGGGGGATGAGCAGTTCTTC. Its protein product is CASSSGLAGDEQFF. This chain uses TRBV28 with TRBJ2-1, with 13 bases matching TRBD2. The germline V gene has CDR1 MDHEN and CDR2 SYDVKM. Unmatched junction bases numbered 2, after V lost 4 bases and J lost 8 bases. The CDR3 covers 14 residues.

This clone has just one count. CDR3 residues: CASRSPGQGNQPQHF. In DNA, the CDR3 is TGTGCCAGCAGATCTCCGGGACAGGGCAATCAGCCCCAGCATTTT. The chain uses TRBV28 and TRBJ1-5, with 8 bases aligning to TRBD1. Trimming cost V 6 bases and J 2 bases; bases outside gene matches: 6. Germline CDR1 is MDHEN and CDR2 is SYDVKM. CDR3 length equals 15 residues.

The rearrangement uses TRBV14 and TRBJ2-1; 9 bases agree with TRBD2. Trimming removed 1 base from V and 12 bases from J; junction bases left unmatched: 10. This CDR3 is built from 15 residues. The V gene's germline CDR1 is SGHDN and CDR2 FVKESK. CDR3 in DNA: TGTGCCAGCAGCCAAGCTCGCGGGAGGGCCGGTCGGCAGTTCTTC. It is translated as CASSQARGRAGRQFF. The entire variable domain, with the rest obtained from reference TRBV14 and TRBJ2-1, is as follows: EAGVTQFPSHSVIEKGQTVTLRCDPISGHDNLYWYRRVMGKEIKFLLHFVKESKQDESGMPNNRFLAERTGGTYSTLKVQPAELEDSGVYFCASSQARGRAGRQFFGPGTRLTVL.

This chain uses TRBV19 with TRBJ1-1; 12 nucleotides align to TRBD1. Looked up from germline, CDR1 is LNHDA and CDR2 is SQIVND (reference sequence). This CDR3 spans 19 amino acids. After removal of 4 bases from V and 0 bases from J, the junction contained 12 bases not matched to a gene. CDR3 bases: TGTGCCAGTAGTACACTTCCGGGACAGGGGGCCTTTATGAACACTGAAGCTTTCTTT. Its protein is CASSTLPGQGAFMNTEAFF.

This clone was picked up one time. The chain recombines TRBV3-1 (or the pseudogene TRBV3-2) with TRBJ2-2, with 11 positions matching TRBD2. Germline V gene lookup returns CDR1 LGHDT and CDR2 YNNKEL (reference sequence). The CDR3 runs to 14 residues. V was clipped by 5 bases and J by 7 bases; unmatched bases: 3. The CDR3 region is CASSYGLAGGELFF. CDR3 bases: TGTGCCAGCAGCTACGGACTAGCGGGCGGGGAGCTGTTTTTT.

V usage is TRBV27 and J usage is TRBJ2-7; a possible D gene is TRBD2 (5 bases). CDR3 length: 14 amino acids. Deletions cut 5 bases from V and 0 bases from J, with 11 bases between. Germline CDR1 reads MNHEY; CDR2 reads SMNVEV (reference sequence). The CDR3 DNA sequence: TGTGCCAGCAGTCAAGCGGCGAGCTCCTACGAGCAGTACTTC. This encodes CASSQAASSYEQYF.

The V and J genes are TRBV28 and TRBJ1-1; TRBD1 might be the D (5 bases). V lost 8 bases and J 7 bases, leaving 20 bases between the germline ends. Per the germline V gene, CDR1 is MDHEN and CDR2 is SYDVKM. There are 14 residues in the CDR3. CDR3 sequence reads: CASGTNERGYEAFF. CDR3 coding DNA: TGTGCCAGCGGGACTAATGAGAGAGGGTATGAAGCTTTCTTT.

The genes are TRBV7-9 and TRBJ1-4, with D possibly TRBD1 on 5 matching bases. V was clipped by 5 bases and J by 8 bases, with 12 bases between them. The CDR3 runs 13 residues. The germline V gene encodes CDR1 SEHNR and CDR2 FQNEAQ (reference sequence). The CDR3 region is CASSRGLREKLFF. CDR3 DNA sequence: TGTGCCAGCAGCCGGGGACTGCGGGAAAAACTGTTTTTT. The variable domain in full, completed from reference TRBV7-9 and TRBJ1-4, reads DTGVSQNPRHKITKRGQNVTFRCDPISEHNRLYWYRQTLGQGPEFLTYFQNEAQLEKSRLLSDRFSAERPKGSFSTLEIQRTEQGDSAMYLCASSRGLREKLFFGSGTQLSVL.

The chain's CDR3 is CASSAAGTSGTDTQYF. Here the CDR3 DNA reads TGTGCCAGCAGTGCGGCGGGGACTAGCGGGACAGATACGCAGTATTTT. V and J are TRBV6-6 and TRBJ2-3, with 12 positions matching TRBD2. The CDR3 runs 16 residues. Trimming removed 5 bases from V and 3 bases from J; junction bases left unmatched: 6. Germline V CDR1 and CDR2: MNHNY, SVGAGI (reference sequence).

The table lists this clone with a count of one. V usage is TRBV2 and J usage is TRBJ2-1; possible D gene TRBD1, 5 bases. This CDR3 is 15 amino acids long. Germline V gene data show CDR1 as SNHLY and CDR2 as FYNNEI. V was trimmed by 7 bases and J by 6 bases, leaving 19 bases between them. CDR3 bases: TGTGCCAGCACCCCTGGCCAGGGTTCCGGCAATGAGCAGTTCTTC. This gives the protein CASTPGQGSGNEQFF.

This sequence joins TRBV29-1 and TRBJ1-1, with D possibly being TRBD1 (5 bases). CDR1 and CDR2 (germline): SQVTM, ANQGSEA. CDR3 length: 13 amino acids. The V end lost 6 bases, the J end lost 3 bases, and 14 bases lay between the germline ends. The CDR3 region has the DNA TGCAGCGTATCTGACAGCAGCGACACTGAAGCTTTCTTT. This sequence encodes CSVSDSSDTEAFF.

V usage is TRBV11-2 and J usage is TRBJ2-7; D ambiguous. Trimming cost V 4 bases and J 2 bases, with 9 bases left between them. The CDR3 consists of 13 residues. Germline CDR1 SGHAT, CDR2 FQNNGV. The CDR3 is CASSSTETYEQYF. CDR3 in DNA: TGTGCCAGCAGCTCAACAGAGACCTACGAGCAGTACTTC.

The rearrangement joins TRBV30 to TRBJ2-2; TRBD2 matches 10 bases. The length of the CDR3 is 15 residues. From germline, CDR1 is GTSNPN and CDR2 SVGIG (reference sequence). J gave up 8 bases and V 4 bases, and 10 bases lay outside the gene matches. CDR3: CAWTNDGLAAGELFF. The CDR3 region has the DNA TGTGCCTGGACAAATGATGGACTAGCGGCGGGGGAGCTGTTTTTT. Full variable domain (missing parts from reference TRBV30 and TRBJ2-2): SQTIHQWPATLVQPVGSPLSLECTVEGTSNPNLYWYRQAAGRGLQLLFYSVGIGQISSEVPQNLSASRPQDRQFILSSKKLLLSDSGFYLCAWTNDGLAAGELFFGEGSRLTVL.

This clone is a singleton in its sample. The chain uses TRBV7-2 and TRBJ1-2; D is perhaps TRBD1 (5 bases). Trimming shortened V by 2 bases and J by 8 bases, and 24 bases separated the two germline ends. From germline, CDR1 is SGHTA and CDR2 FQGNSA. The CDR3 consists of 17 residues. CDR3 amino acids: CASSLILGSLGGEGYTF. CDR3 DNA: TGTGCCAGCAGCTTAATTCTCGGGAGTCTTGGGGGAGAGGGCTACACCTTC.